This T cell receptor beta chain was profiled in a study of radiation and T cells in renal cell carcinoma. General study points: Baseline intratumoral clonotype presence is unknown without pretreatment biopsies.

Trimming removed 3 bases at V and 8 bases at J, with 7 bases between. This CDR3 has 11 amino acids. Germline V gives CDR1 LNHDA, CDR2 SQIVND (reference sequence). A note on this clone: The antigen is not known.

Sequencing used immunoSEQ multiplex PCR; TCRdb keeps in-frame clones, though not all of them. The data contain under 100,000 clones, around four fifths of them seen just once; the ten biggest clones take up roughly a tenth. Described time point: blood 4 weeks post-SBRT, at nephrectomy. Specified treatment: 15 Gy SBRT to primary tumor, nephrectomy 4 weeks later. Blood was sampled at baseline, 2 weeks and 4 weeks after SBRT. The chain is built from TRBV19 and TRBJ1-2; D gene unclear. The origin of this receptor is a man in his forties or fifties with renal cell carcinoma. Sequences were derived from blood, sampled from a patient whose treatment included radiotherapy and nephrectomy. As DNA, the CDR3 is TGTGCCAGTAGTATTGGGAAAGGCTACACCTTC. Encoded protein: CASSIGKGYTF. Drawing the rest from reference TRBV19 and TRBJ1-2, the complete variable domain is DGGITQSPKYLFRKEGQNVTLSCEQNLNHDAMYWYRQDPGQGLRLIYYSQIVNDFQKGDIAEGYSVSREKKESFPLTVTSAQKNPTAFYLCASSIGKGYTFGSGTRLTVV.